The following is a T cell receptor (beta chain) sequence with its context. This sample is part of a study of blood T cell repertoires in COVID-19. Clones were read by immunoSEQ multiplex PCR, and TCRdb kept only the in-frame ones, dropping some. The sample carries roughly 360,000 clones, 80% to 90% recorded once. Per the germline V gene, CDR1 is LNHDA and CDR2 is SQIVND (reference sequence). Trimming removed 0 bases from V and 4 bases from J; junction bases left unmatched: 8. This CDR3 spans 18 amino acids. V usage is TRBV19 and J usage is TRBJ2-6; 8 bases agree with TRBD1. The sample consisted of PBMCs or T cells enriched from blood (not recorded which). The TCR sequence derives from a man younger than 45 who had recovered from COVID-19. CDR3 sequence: CASSIDWAGGLGANVLTF. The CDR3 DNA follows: TGTGCCAGTAGTATAGATTGGGCAGGGGGCCTCGGGGCCAACGTCCTGACTTTC. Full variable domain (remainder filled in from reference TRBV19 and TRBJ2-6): DGGITQSPKYLFRKEGQNVTLSCEQNLNHDAMYWYRQDPGQGLRLIYYSQIVNDFQKGDIAEGYSVSREKKESFPLTVTSAQKNPTAFYLCASSIDWAGGLGANVLTFGAGSRLTVL.